This note documents a single TCR beta chain sequence. The CDR3 length is 16 residues. CDR1 is MNHNS, CDR2 SASEGT, per germline. V lost 2 bases, J lost 4 bases, and 10 bases stayed unmatched. Assay: immunoSEQ multiplex PCR; the TCRdb copy retains only in-frame clones and omits some. This sample has some 250,000 clones, with 82% found just once. The sample belongs to a study of blood T cell repertoires in COVID-19. J is TRBJ1-2 and V is TRBV6-1; 7 bases match TRBD1. This TCR came from a woman aged 55 to 70 with active or convalescent COVID-19. Sequenced sample: peripheral blood. CDR3 in amino acids: CASSELGQGVLYGYTF. The CDR3 DNA reads TGTGCCAGCAGTGAACTTGGGCAGGGGGTGCTCTATGGCTACACCTTC.